This T cell receptor (beta chain) was profiled in a study of cytomegalovirus exposure and HLA in healthy donors. With regard to this clone: Its antigen remains unknown.

Amplification used 60 Vbeta primers and 13 Jbeta primers. Some clones are missing from TCRdb's copy, which holds only in-frame ones; the method was immunoSEQ multiplex PCR. The sample gives about 160,000 clones, around 80% of which show up once; more than 1.4% is in the top ten. V shed 2 bases and J shed 1 base, with 12 bases lying between them. Per germline, CDR1 MNHNY and CDR2 SVGAGI (reference sequence). The CDR3 extends over 15 amino acids. Findings of the study overall: Most TCR sequences were seen very rarely across donors, but some public TCRs occurred in many.

The sequence came from a male donor in good health and CMV-seronegative. Sequenced input: PBMCs. The chain couples TRBV6-6 to TRBJ2-7; possible D gene TRBD1, 5 bases. The CDR3 sequence: CASSYALRQSYEQYF. In DNA form, the CDR3 reads TGTGCCAGCAGTTACGCCTTAAGACAGTCCTACGAGCAGTACTTC.